One sample yielded the 22 T cell receptor beta chains listed below, sequenced in a study of blood T cell repertoires in COVID-19. Some clones are missing from TCRdb's copy, which holds only in-frame ones; the method was immunoSEQ multiplex PCR. The sample consists of 400,000 to 500,000 clones, 70% to 90% of them appearing once. The sequenced sample consisted of PBMCs or T cells enriched from blood (not recorded which). Receptors originate from a woman under 30 who had been exposed to COVID-19.

The chain employs TRBV13 and TRBJ1-5, with TRBD1 matching 11 bases. This CDR3 contains 16 residues. Germline V gives CDR1 PRHDT, CDR2 FYEKMQ (reference sequence). Trimming removed 2 bases from V and 2 bases from J; junction bases left unmatched: 2. CDR3 nucleotide sequence: TGTGCCAGCAGCTTACGGGACAGGGGGGGCAATCAGCCCCAGCATTTT. Amino acid sequence: CASSLRDRGGNQPQHF.

The chain carries TRBV7-2 and TRBJ2-7; no reliable D call. Germline V gene sequence: CDR1 SGHTA, CDR2 FQGNSA. Trimming took off 5 bases at V and 2 bases at J, with 13 bases between the two ends. This CDR3 comprises 14 residues. The DNA for the CDR3 is TGTGCCAGCAGCCAACAACCTGGGCCCTACGAGCAGTACTTC. Its protein product is CASSQQPGPYEQYF.

This chain links TRBV28 with TRBJ1-4; 12 bases map to TRBD1. The CDR3 contains 16 residues. Germline V lookup: CDR1 MDHEN, CDR2 SYDVKM. With 1 base clipped from V and 8 bases from J, the junction kept 5 bases outside the gene matches. The CDR3 protein is CASSLSGQGAREKLFF. The CDR3 DNA reads as TGTGCCAGCAGTTTATCGGGACAGGGGGCAAGGGAAAAACTGTTTTTT.

The chain joins TRBV27 to TRBJ2-3; 8 positions agree with TRBD1. The germline V gene encodes CDR1 MNHEY and CDR2 SMNVEV (reference sequence). Trimming at V came to 3 bases and at J to 0 bases, leaving 5 bases not matched to a gene. The CDR3 is 16 residues long. CDR3 nucleotides: TGTGCCAGCAGTTTCGACAGACAGGGGAGCACAGATACGCAGTATTTT. Amino acids: CASSFDRQGSTDTQYF.

The rearrangement links TRBV28 to TRBJ2-7, with D uncertain. CDR3 length: 14 amino acids. Germline-derived CDR1 and CDR2 are MDHEN and SYDVKM. Trimming shortened V by 2 bases and J by 3 bases, and 11 bases separated the two germline ends. The CDR3: CASSLVGPSYEQYF. CDR3 coding DNA: TGTGCCAGCAGTTTAGTGGGCCCGAGCTACGAGCAGTACTTC.

DNA for the CDR3: TGTGCCAGCAGCGCCGAGCGGGAGTTCGGCTACACCTTC. This sequence encodes CASSAEREFGYTF. This chain connects TRBV5-5 to TRBJ1-2; D not certain. Germline V CDR1 and CDR2: SGHKS, YYEKEE (reference sequence). There are 13 residues in the CDR3. Trimming left V 4 bases short and J 8 bases short, with 15 bases between.

The chain employs TRBV7-9 and TRBJ2-2; 10 bases match TRBD1. The V gene's germline CDR1 is SEHNR and CDR2 FQNEAQ (reference sequence). V was clipped by 5 bases and J by 3 bases; unmatched bases: 12. The CDR3 length is 18 residues. In DNA, the CDR3 is TGTGCCAGCAGCCCCCCCCCGGGACAGGGGATGTACACCGGGGAGCTGTTTTTT. It translates to CASSPPPGQGMYTGELFF.

This rearrangement joins TRBV28 to TRBJ2-3; TRBD2 aligns across 12 bases. Germline-derived CDR1 and CDR2 are MDHEN and SYDVKM. The CDR3 runs 16 residues. The trim removed 6 bases at V and 5 bases at J, leaving 9 bases unmatched. Here the CDR3 DNA reads TGTGCCAGCAGCCCAGGGACTAGCGGGTTTGGAGATACGCAGTATTTT. The encoded protein is CASSPGTSGFGDTQYF.

The CDR3 DNA is TGTGCCAGCGCAGGGGTTCAACCTGGAAACACCATATATTTT. It encodes CASAGVQPGNTIYF. The rearrangement joins TRBV28 to TRBJ1-3; D may be TRBD1 (6 bases). The CDR3 runs to 14 residues. Trimming cost V 8 bases and J 2 bases, with 13 bases left between them. CDR1 and CDR2 (germline): MDHEN, SYDVKM.

V gene TRBV28 combines with J gene TRBJ1-4, with 10 bases aligning to TRBD1. The germline V gene has CDR1 MDHEN and CDR2 SYDVKM. The length of the CDR3 is 15 residues. The trim removed 6 bases at V and 8 bases at J, leaving 9 bases unmatched. CDR3 DNA sequence: TGTGCCAGCAGCACGCCGGGACAGGGGCCAGAAAAACTGTTTTTT. Amino acids: CASSTPGQGPEKLFF. Drawing the rest from reference TRBV28 and TRBJ1-4, the complete variable domain is DVKVTQSSRYLVKRTGEKVFLECVQDMDHENMFWYRQDPGLGLRLIYFSYDVKMKEKGDIPEGYSVSREKKERFSLILESASTNQTSMYLCASSTPGQGPEKLFFGSGTQLSVL.

The chain uses TRBV28 and TRBJ1-3, with D perhaps TRBD1 (5 bases). The ends were cut back, 2 bases at V and 4 bases at J, with 9 bases in the middle. Germline lookup yields CDR1 MDHEN and CDR2 SYDVKM. This CDR3 is 14 amino acids long. The CDR3 spells CASSLGAGGNTIYF. In nucleotides, the CDR3 is TGTGCCAGCAGTTTAGGGGCAGGCGGAAACACCATATATTTT.

The chain carries TRBV19 and TRBJ2-1; perhaps TRBD1 as D (6 bases). The ends were cut back, 5 bases at V and 7 bases at J, with 12 bases in the middle. The CDR3 loop spans 13 amino acids. Germline V gives CDR1 LNHDA, CDR2 SQIVND (reference sequence). In DNA form, the CDR3 reads TGTGCCAGTAGTCATGGGACACCGAATGAGCAGTTCTTC. As protein: CASSHGTPNEQFF.

The gene calls are TRBV28 and TRBJ2-7, with a possible D match to TRBD2 (6 bases). Germline CDR1 MDHEN, CDR2 SYDVKM. V was clipped by 6 bases and J by 7 bases, with 13 bases between them. The CDR3 contains 12 residues. The CDR3 spells CASRSGGREQYF. The DNA of the CDR3 is TGTGCCAGCAGGTCCGGGGGTCGGGAGCAGTACTTC. Complete variable domain (other parts from reference TRBV28 and TRBJ2-7): DVKVTQSSRYLVKRTGEKVFLECVQDMDHENMFWYRQDPGLGLRLIYFSYDVKMKEKGDIPEGYSVSREKKERFSLILESASTNQTSMYLCASRSGGREQYFGPGTRLTVT.

This chain joins TRBV19 and TRBJ1-5; 8 bases are a match to TRBD1. Germline assignment: CDR1 LNHDA and CDR2 SQIVND (reference sequence). V lost 7 bases, J lost 7 bases, and 6 bases stayed unmatched. The CDR3 sequence is 13 residues long. The CDR3 DNA reads as TGTGCCAGTACGGACAGGGCCGGACAGCCCCAGCATTTT. This sequence encodes CASTDRAGQPQHF.

This clone was detected only once. The chain links TRBV15 to TRBJ1-3; D unresolved. The CDR3 consists of 14 residues. From germline, CDR1 is LNHNV and CDR2 YYDKDF (reference sequence). Trimming stripped 0 bases from V and 4 bases from J, with 7 bases between. The CDR3 DNA follows: TGTGCCACCAGCAGAGATTTCTCCGGAAACACCATATATTTT. As protein: CATSRDFSGNTIYF.

V is TRBV7-2 and J is TRBJ1-3; unclear D gene. V lost 4 bases, J lost 3 bases, and 7 bases lay in between. This CDR3 contains 13 residues. The germline gives CDR1 SGHTA, CDR2 FQGNSA. The CDR3 loop reads CASSSRGGNTIYF. CDR3 coding DNA: TGTGCCAGCAGCTCTAGAGGTGGAAACACCATATATTTT.

This clone was picked up one time. The V and J genes are TRBV4-1 and TRBJ2-1, with D possibly matching TRBD1 (6 bases). V lost 1 base to trimming and J lost 0 bases, with 13 bases between them. Germline V gene lookup returns CDR1 MGHRA and CDR2 YSYEKL. This CDR3 is built from 17 residues. The DNA of the CDR3 is TGCGCCAGCAGCCAAGGGGGGCTTGGGAGCTCCTACAATGAGCAGTTCTTC. This gives the protein CASSQGGLGSSYNEQFF.

The rearrangement joins TRBV15 to TRBJ1-5, with TRBD1 identical over 8 bases. Germline V gene lookup returns CDR1 LNHNV and CDR2 YYDKDF (reference sequence). V lost 6 bases and J lost 6; bases outside the gene matches: 4. This CDR3 is built from 13 residues. This chain's CDR3 is CATRGQGSQPQHF. Written as DNA, the CDR3 is TGTGCCACCAGAGGACAGGGAAGTCAGCCCCAGCATTTT.

This chain joins TRBV5-1 and TRBJ2-1; 9 nucleotides line up with TRBD2. The CDR3 is 15 amino acids. The V gene end was trimmed by 0 bases and the J gene end by 4 bases; junction bases not matched to a gene: 2. Germline V gives CDR1 SGHRS, CDR2 YFSETQ. CDR3 sequence reads: CASSLALAGYNEQFF. CDR3 in DNA: TGCGCCAGCAGCTTGGCGCTAGCGGGGTACAATGAGCAGTTCTTC.

The rearrangement joins TRBV19 to TRBJ2-5; 8 bases are a match to TRBD1. With 6 bases clipped from V and 2 bases from J, the junction kept 11 bases outside the gene matches. This CDR3 contains 16 residues. Germline loops: CDR1 LNHDA, CDR2 SQIVND (reference sequence). The CDR3 protein is CASSETGAWGQETQYF. As DNA, the CDR3 is TGTGCCAGTAGCGAGACAGGGGCGTGGGGGCAAGAGACCCAGTACTTC.

The chain recombines TRBV28 with TRBJ2-3, with 11 bases that match TRBD2. This CDR3 is 16 amino acids long. Germline assignment: CDR1 MDHEN and CDR2 SYDVKM. J lost 7 bases, V lost 2 bases, and 8 bases had no gene match. The CDR3 nucleotides read TGTGCCAGCAGTTTACCCCTAGCGGGGGGTTTAAATACGCAGTATTTT. Protein product: CASSLPLAGGLNTQYF.

The chain combines TRBV29-1 with TRBJ2-4; D is perhaps TRBD1 (6 bases). V lost 1 base and J lost 4, with 11 bases in between. This CDR3 is built from 14 residues. Germline V gives CDR1 SQVTM, CDR2 ANQGSEA. For the CDR3, the DNA is TGCAGCGTTGAAGGAGGGCAGGGGAAAAACATTCAGTACTTC. Translation: CSVEGGQGKNIQYF.